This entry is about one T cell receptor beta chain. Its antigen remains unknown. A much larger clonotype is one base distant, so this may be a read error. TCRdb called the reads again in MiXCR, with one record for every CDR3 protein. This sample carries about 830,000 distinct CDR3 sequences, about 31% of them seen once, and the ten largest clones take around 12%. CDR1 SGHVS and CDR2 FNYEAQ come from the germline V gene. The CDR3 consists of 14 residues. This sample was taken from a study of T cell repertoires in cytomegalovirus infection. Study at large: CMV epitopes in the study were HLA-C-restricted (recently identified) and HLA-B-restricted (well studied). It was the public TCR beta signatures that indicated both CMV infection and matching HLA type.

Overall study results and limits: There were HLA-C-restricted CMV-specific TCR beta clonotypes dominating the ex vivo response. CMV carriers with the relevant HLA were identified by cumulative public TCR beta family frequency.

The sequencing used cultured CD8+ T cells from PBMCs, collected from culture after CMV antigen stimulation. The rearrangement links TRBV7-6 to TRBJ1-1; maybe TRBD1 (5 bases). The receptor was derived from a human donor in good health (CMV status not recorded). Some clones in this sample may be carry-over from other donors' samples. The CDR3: CASRLEGVGTEAFF. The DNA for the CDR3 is TGTGCCAGCAGATTAGAAGGGGTGGGCACTGAAGCTTTCTTT.